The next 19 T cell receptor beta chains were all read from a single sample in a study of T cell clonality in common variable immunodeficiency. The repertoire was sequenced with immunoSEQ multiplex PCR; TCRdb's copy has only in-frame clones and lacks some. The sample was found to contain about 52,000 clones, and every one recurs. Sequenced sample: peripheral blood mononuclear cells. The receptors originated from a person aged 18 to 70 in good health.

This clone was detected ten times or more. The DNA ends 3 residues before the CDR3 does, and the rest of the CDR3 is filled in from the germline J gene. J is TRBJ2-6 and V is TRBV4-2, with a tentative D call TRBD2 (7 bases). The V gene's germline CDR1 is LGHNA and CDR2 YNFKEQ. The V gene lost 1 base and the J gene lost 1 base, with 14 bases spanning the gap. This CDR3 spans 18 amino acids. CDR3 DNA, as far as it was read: TGTGCCAGCAGCCAAGGGGGGGGCGGGAGTTCTGGGGCCAACGTC. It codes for CASSQGGGGSSGANV. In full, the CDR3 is CASSQGGGGSSGANVLTF.

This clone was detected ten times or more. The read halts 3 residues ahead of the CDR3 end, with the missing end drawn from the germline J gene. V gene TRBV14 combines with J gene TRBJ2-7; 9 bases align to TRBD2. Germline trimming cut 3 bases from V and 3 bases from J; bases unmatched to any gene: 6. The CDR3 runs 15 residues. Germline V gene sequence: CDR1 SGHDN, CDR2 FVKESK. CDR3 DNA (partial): TGTGCCAGCAGCCACGTGGCGGGGGGGAACTACGAG. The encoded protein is CASSHVAGGNYE. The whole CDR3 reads CASSHVAGGNYEQYF.

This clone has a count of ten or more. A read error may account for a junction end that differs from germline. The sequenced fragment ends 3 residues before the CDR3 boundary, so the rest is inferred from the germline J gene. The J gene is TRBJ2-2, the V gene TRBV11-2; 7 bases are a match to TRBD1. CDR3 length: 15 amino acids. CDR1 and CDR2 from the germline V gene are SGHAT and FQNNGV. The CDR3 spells CASSLDRVITGELFF. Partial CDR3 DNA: TGTGCCAGCAGCCTAGACAGGGTCATCACCGGGGAG.

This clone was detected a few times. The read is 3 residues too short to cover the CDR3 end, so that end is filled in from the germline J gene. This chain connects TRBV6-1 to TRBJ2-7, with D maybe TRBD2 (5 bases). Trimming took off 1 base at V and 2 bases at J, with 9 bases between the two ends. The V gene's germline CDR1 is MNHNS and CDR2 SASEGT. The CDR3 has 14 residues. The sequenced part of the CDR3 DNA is TGTGCCAGCAGTGAAGTCGGGGATGCCTACGAG. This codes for CASSEVGDAYE. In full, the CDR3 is CASSEVGDAYEQYF.

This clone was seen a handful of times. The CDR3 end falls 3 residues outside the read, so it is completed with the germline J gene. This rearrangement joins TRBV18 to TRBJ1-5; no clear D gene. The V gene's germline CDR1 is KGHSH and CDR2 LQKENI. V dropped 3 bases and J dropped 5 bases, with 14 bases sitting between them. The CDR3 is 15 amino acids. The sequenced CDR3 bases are TGTGCCAGCTCACCGTTAGAAGGGTGGGATCAGCCC. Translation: CASSPLEGWDQP. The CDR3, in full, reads CASSPLEGWDQPQHF.

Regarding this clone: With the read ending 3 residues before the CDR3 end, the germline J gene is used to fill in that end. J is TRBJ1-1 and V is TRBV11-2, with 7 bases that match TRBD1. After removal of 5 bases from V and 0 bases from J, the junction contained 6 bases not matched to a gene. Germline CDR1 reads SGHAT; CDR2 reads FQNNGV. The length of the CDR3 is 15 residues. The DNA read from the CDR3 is TGTGCCAGCAGCCCAGGGGACAGCATGAACACTGAA. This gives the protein CASSPGDSMNTE. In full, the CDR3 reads CASSPGDSMNTEAFF. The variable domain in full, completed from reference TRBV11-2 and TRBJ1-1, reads EAGVAQSPRYKIIEKRQSVAFWCNPISGHATLYWYQQILGQGPKLLIQFQNNGVVDDSQLPKDRFSAERLKGVDSTLKIQPAKLEDSAVYLCASSPGDSMNTEAFFGQGTRLTVV.

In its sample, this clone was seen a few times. This CDR3 is CSAPPSDRGSYEQYF. CDR3 DNA, as far as it was read: TGCAGTGCCCCACCCTCGGACCGGGGGTCCTACGAG. This chain links TRBV20-1 with TRBJ2-7; possibly TRBD2 for D (6 bases). The sequenced fragment ends 3 residues before the CDR3 boundary, so the rest is inferred from the germline J gene. This CDR3 is built from 15 residues. Trimming shortened V by 6 bases and J by 1 base, and 19 bases separated the two germline ends. Germline CDR1 reads DFQATT; CDR2 reads SNEGSKA (reference sequence).

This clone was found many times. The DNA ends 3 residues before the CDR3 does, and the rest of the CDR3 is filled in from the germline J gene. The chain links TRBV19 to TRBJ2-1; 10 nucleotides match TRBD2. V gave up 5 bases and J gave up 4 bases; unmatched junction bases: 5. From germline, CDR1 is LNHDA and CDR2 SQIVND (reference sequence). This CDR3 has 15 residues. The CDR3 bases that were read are TGTGCCAGTAGTCGCGGGACTAGCGTTTACAATGAG. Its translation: CASSRGTSVYNE. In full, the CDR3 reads CASSRGTSVYNEQFF.

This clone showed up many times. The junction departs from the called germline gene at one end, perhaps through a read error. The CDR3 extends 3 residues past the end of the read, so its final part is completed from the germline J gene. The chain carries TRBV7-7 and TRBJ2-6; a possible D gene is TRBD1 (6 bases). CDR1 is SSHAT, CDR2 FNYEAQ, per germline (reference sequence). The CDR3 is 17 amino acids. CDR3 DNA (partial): TGTGCTAGCAGCCGCCAGCAACAGGGCTCTGGGGCCAACGTC. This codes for CASSRQQQGSGANV. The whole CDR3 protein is CASSRQQQGSGANVLTF.

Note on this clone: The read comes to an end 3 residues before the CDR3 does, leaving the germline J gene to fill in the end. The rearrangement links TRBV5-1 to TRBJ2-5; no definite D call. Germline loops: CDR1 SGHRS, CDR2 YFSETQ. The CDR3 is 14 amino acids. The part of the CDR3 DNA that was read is TGCGCCAGCAGCTTGGGGCAGTACACAGATACC. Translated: CASSLGQYTDT. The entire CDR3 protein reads CASSLGQYTDTQYF. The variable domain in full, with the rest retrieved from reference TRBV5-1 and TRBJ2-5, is KAGVTQTPRYLIKTRGQQVTLSCSPISGHRSVSWYQQTPGQGLQFLFEYFSETQRNKGNFPGRFSGRQFSNSRSEMNVSTLELGDSALYLCASSLGQYTDTQYFGPGTRLLVL.

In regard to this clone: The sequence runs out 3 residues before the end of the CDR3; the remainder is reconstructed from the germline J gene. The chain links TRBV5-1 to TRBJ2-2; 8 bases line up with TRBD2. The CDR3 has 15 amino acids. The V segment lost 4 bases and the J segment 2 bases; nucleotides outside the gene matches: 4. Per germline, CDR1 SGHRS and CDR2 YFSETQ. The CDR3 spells CASSLGGANTGELFF. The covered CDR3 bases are TGCGCCAGCAGCCTCGGGGGGGCAAACACCGGGGAG.

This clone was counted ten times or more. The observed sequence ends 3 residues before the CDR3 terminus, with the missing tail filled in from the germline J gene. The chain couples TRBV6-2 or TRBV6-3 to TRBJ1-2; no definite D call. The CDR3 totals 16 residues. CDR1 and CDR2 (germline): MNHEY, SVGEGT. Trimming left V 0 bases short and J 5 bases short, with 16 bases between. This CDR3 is CASSYSISRVEYGYTF. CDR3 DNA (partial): TGTGCCAGCAGTTACTCGATCTCGCGGGTCGAATATGGC.

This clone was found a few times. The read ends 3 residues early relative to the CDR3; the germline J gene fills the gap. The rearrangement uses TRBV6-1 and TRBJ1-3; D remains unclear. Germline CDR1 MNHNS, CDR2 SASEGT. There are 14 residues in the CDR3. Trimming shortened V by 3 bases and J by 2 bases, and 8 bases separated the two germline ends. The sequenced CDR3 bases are TGTGCCAGCAGTGATTGGGCAGCTGGAAACACC. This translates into CASSDWAAGNT. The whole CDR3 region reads CASSDWAAGNTIYF.

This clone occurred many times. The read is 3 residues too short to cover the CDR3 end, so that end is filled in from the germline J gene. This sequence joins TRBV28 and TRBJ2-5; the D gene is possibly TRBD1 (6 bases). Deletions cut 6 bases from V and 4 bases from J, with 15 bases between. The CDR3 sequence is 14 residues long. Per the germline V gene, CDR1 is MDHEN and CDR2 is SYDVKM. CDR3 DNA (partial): TGTGCCAGCAGAACAGGGCTTTTGATAGAGACC. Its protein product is CASRTGLLIET. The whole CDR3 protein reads CASRTGLLIETQYF.

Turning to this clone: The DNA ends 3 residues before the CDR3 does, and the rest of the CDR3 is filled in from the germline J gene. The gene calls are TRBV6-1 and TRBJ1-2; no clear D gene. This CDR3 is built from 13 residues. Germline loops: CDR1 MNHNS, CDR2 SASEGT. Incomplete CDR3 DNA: TGTGCCAGCAGTGGACTAGCAACAGATACC. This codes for CASSGLATDT. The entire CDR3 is CASSGLATDTYTF.

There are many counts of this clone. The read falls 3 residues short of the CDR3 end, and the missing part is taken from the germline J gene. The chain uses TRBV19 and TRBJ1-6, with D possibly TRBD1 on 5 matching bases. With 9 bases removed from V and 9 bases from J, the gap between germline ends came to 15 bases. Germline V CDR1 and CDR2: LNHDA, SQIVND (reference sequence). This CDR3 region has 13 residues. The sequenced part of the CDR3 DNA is TGTGCCAGCGCGAAACAGGAACGTTCACCC. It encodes CASAKQERSP. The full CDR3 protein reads CASAKQERSPLHF.

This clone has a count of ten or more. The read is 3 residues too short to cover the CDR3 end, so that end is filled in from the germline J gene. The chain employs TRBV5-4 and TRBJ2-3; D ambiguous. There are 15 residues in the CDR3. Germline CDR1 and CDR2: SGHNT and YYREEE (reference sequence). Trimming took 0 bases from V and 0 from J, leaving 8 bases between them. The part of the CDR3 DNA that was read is TGTGCCAGCAGCTTGGATGGCACGAGCACAGATACG. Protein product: CASSLDGTSTDT. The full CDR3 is CASSLDGTSTDTQYF.

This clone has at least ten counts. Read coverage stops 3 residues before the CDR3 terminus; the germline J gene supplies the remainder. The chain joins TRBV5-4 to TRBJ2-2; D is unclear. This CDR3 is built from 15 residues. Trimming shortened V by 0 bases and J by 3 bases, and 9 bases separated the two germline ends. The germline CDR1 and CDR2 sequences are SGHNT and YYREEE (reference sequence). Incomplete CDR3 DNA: TGTGCCAGCAGCTTGGACGCACGGGACACCGGGGAG. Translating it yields CASSLDARDTGE. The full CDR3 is CASSLDARDTGELFF.

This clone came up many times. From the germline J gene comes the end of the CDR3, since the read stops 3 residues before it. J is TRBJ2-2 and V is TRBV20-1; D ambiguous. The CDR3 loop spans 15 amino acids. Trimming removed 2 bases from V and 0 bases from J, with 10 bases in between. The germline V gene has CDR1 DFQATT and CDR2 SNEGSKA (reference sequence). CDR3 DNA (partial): TGCAGTGCTAGATTAGCCCTGGCGAACACCGGGGAG. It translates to CSARLALANTGE. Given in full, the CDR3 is CSARLALANTGELFF.